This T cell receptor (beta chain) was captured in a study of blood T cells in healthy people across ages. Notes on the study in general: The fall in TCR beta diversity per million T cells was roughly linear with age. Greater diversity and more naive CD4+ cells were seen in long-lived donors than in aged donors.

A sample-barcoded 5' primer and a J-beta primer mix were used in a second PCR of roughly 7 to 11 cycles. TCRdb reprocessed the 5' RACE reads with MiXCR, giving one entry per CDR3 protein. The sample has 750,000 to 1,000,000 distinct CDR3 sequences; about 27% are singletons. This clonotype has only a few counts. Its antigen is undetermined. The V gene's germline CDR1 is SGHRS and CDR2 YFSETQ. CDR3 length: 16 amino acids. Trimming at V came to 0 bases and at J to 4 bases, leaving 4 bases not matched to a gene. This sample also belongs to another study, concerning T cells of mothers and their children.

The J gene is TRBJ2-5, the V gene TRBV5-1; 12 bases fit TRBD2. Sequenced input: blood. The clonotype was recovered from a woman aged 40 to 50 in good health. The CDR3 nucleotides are TGCGCCAGCAGCTTGGCCGCTAGCGGGGGGGGAGAGACCCAGTACTTC. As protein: CASSLAASGGGETQYF.